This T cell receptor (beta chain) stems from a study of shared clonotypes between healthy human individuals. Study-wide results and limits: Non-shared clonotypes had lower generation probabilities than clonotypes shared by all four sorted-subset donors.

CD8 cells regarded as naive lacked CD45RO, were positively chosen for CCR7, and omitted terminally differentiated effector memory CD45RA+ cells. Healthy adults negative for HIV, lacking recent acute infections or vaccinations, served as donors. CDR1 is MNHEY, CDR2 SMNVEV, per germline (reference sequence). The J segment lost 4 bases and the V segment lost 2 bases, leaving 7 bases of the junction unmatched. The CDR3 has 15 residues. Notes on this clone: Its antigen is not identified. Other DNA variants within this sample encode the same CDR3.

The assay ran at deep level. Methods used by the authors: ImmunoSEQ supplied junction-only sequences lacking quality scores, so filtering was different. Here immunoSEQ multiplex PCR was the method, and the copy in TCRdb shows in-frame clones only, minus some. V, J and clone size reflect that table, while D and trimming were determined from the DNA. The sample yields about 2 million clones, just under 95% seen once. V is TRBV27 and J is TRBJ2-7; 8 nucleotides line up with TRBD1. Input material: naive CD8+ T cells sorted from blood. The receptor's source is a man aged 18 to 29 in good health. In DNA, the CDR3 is TGTGCCAGCAGTTTAAAAGGGCAGGGGGCTTACGAGCAGTACTTC. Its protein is CASSLKGQGAYEQYF.